Below, one T cell receptor beta chain is given with its context. TCRdb's copy holds only in-frame clones and misses some; the assay was immunoSEQ multiplex PCR. The sample lists about 300,000 clones, approximately 89% seen once, with roughly 2.9% in the top ten. Before they entered the study, exposed participants had met a COVID-19 case within 2 weeks. The entry originates in a study of blood T cell repertoires in COVID-19. CDR1 is MGHRA and CDR2 is YSYEKL in the germline V gene. The CDR3 loop spans 14 amino acids. V shed 1 base, J shed 8 bases, and the junction held 4 bases outside the gene matches. The sequence was obtained from a woman aged 45-60 years who had been exposed to COVID-19. The chain carries TRBV4-1 and TRBJ1-5, with 8 bases fitting TRBD1. Sequenced: PBMCs or T cells enriched from blood (not recorded which). Here the CDR3 reads CASSQGQGTKPQHF. The DNA of the CDR3 is TGCGCCAGCAGCCAAGGACAGGGGACTAAGCCCCAGCATTTT.